This section outlines one TCR beta chain sequence together with its context. This record belongs to a study of cytomegalovirus exposure and HLA in healthy donors. The overall study: Among the roughly 380 donors who were genotyped, around 77% fell in the genetic ancestry cluster that is associated with self-reported Caucasian donors.

Germline CDR1 is KGHSH and CDR2 is LQKENI. Trimming removed 3 bases from V and 5 bases from J, with 13 bases in between. This CDR3 has 14 amino acids. The PCR ran on 60 Vbeta and 13 Jbeta primers. Profiled with immunoSEQ multiplex PCR; TCRdb holds only in-frame clones, not every one. Recorded for this sample: about 200,000 clones. This receptor was obtained from a boy younger than 18 in good health and CMV-seronegative. Sequenced: PBMCs. This chain uses TRBV18 with TRBJ1-1; weak D call: TRBD1 (6 bases). CDR3 loop: CASSPDSQGTEAFF. For the CDR3, the DNA is TGTGCCAGCTCACCGGACAGCCAGGGAACTGAAGCTTTCTTT.